Listed below are T cell receptor beta chains from one sample, sequenced in a study of blood T cell repertoires in COVID-19. The assay was immunoSEQ multiplex PCR, and TCRdb's table has in-frame clones only and misses some. The sample records some 78,000 clones, roughly 90% being singletons. Sequenced sample: peripheral blood. The receptors stem from a woman of 80 years or more with active or convalescent COVID-19. CDR3s include the opening cysteine and the closing phenylalanine or tryptophan. Fields, in order: J gene, D gene, clone size, V gene, CDR3 DNA, CDR3 protein. D genes are given only for firm matches. Not all rows give a size; the values are once, few, many and, for expanded clones, a class.

J: TRBJ2-7; D: TRBD1; size: .; V: TRBV9; DNA: TGTGCCAGCAGCGTAGGAGGGGGACAGGTAATCTACGAGCAGTACTTC; CDR3: CASSVGGGQVIYEQYF
J: TRBJ2-1; D: TRBD2; size: once; V: TRBV11-2; DNA: TGTGCCAGCAGCCCAGGGGCGGGAGGACCAAATGAGCAGTTCTTC; CDR3: CASSPGAGGPNEQFF
J: TRBJ2-3; D: TRBD2; size: .; V: TRBV6-2/TRBV6-3; DNA: TGTGCCAGCAGTTACTCGCGAGCGGGAGGGCCCCCTAGCACAGATACGCAGTATTTT; CDR3: CASSYSRAGGPPSTDTQYF
J: TRBJ2-7; D: TRBD1; size: .; V: TRBV27; DNA: TGTGCCAGCAGTTCATGGGACAGGGGACCCTACGAGCAGTACTTC; CDR3: CASSSWDRGPYEQYF
J: TRBJ2-1; D: TRBD2; size: .; V: TRBV9; DNA: TGTGCCAGCAGCGTAGTACCTACGGGAGGAGGGGTTAATGAGCAGTTCTTC; CDR3: CASSVVPTGGGVNEQFF
J: TRBJ2-1; D: TRBD1; size: .; V: TRBV6-5; DNA: TGTGCCAGCAGTTACCTTCTAGGACAGGGTAGGAATGAGCAGTTCTTC; CDR3: CASSYLLGQGRNEQFF
J: TRBJ2-1; D: .; size: .; V: TRBV20-1; DNA: TGCAGTGCTAGTCCCCTCGGTGTTGAGCAGTTCTTC; CDR3: CSASPLGVEQFF
J: TRBJ2-2; D: TRBD2; size: .; V: TRBV4-3; DNA: TGCGCCAGCAGCCAAGAAACGCTAGCGGGAGGGAACACCGGGGAGCTGTTTTTT; CDR3: CASSQETLAGGNTGELFF
J: TRBJ1-5; D: .; size: .; V: TRBV10-1; DNA: TGCGCCAGCAGTGAGTCGTACGGCGGCGGCCAGCCCCAGCATTTT; CDR3: CASSESYGGGQPQHF
J: TRBJ2-7; D: TRBD2; size: .; V: TRBV28; DNA: TGTGCCAGCAGGTCGCCTGGACTAGCGGTATACGAGCAGTACTTC; CDR3: CASRSPGLAVYEQYF
J: TRBJ1-2; D: TRBD1; size: .; V: TRBV3-1/TRBV3-2; DNA: TGTGCCAGCAGCAACCGGGACAGGGGATCTGGCTACACCTTC; CDR3: CASSNRDRGSGYTF
J: TRBJ1-4; D: TRBD1; size: once; V: TRBV3-1/TRBV3-2; DNA: TGTGCCAGCAGCCAGCGTTGGGGGACAGGGTATGAAAAACTGTTTTTT; CDR3: CASSQRWGTGYEKLFF
J: TRBJ1-1; D: TRBD1; size: few; V: TRBV3-1/TRBV3-2; DNA: TGTGCCAGCAGCCAAAGGTGGGACAGAAACACTGAAGCTTTCTTT; CDR3: CASSQRWDRNTEAFF
J: TRBJ2-5; D: .; size: .; V: TRBV19; DNA: TGTGCCAGTAGTATAACCCCCCCCACCTCGGGGACCCAGTACTTC; CDR3: CASSITPPTSGTQYF
J: TRBJ2-7; D: TRBD2; size: .; V: TRBV29-1; DNA: TGCAGCGTTAAGACTAGCGGGAGTGAAGAGCAGTACTTC; CDR3: CSVKTSGSEEQYF
J: TRBJ1-5; D: TRBD1; size: .; V: TRBV10-3; DNA: TGTGCCATCAGGCAGGGGGGCGATCAGCCCCAGCATTTT; CDR3: CAIRQGGDQPQHF